This TCR beta chain was documented in a study of T cell responses to AZD1222 COVID-19 vaccine. Study results and limitations: Baseline serology detected seropositivity in only a handful of AZD1222 recipients. Donors were chiefly white British, with a greater number of females, and clonal diversity was perhaps underestimated. Recipients of two AZD1222 doses showed rising Spike-specific TCR breadth and depth.

Assay used: immunoSEQ multiplex PCR; TCRdb lists only in-frame clones, some missing. Here the sample spans about 120,000 clones, about nine tenths being singletons. Concerning this clone: Its antigen is still unknown.

V lost 0 bases, J lost 3 bases, and 11 bases lay in between. The CDR3 sequence is 15 residues long. Per germline, CDR1 SGHNT and CDR2 YYREEE (reference sequence). Sequenced here: peripheral blood, sampled on day 0 of AZD1222 vaccination. The chain joins TRBV5-4 to TRBJ2-3; D is perhaps TRBD2 (5 bases). The sequence derives from an adult in good health. CDR3 in DNA: TGTGCCAGCAGCTTGGATGGACGGAGGACAGATACGCAGTATTTT. Its protein product is CASSLDGRRTDTQYF.